This T cell receptor beta chain was identified during a study of T cell responses to AZD1222 COVID-19 vaccine. The protocol was immunoSEQ multiplex PCR, while the TCRdb copy is restricted to in-frame clones and leaves out a portion. This table holds some 80,000 clones, around 89% found once. The V and J ends lost 3 bases and 2 bases respectively, with 11 bases between them. Looked up from germline, CDR1 is ENHRY and CDR2 is SYGVKD. This CDR3 has 15 amino acids. The origin of this receptor is an adult in good health. The chain employs TRBV10-3 and TRBJ1-5; a possible D gene is TRBD1 (5 bases). The specimen comprised peripheral blood, sampled on day 0 of AZD1222 vaccination. DNA of the CDR3: TGTGCCATCAGTGATAGGGACGGGCGCAATCAGCCCCAGCATTTT. It is translated as CAISDRDGRNQPQHF.